This T cell receptor beta chain emerged from a study of T-cell reconstitution after alpha-beta-depleted transplantation in children. Broader study findings: Most T-cell counts and diversity one year after the transplant came from T cells that were newly produced.

The CDR3 runs 17 residues. V was clipped by 0 bases and J by 5 bases; unmatched bases: 9. Germline CDR1 reads SGHAT; CDR2 reads FQNNGV. Construction of the TCRbeta library involved unique molecular identifiers. TCRdb re-analysed the PCR reads in MiXCR, keeping a single row per CDR3 protein. The sample lists hundreds of thousands of distinct CDR3 sequences; 10% to 15% were seen once. This clonotype was seen a handful of times. What it binds is unknown. V gene TRBV11-2 combines with J gene TRBJ1-4; TRBD1 matches at 7 bases. This clonotype originated in a male patient between 5 and 17 years old who had a stem cell transplant for acute myeloid leukemia, so the T cells may come from the graft donor. The sample was PBMCs, mostly from graft donor cells, taken 360 days after TCRalphabeta/CD19-depleted stem cell transplant. In DNA form, the CDR3 reads TGTGCCAGCAGCTTAGACCAGGGGGGACTCCCAAATGAAAAACTGTTTTTT. This translates into CASSLDQGGLPNEKLFF.